This T cell receptor (beta chain) emerged from a study of blood T cells in healthy people across ages. Points from the study as a whole: Total diversity from one million sequenced T cells was likely underestimated.

It was with a sample-barcoded 5' primer and a J-beta primer mix that a second PCR of about 6 to 12 cycles was run. MiXCR, run by TCRdb on the 5' RACE reads, gives a single entry per CDR3 protein. The sample contains approximately 800,000 distinct CDR3 sequences, more than 45% of which appear only once. On this clonotype itself: Its antigen is not identified.

The source of this sequence is a man aged 25 to 40 in good health. Source material: blood.

The CDR3 reads CATSRDLGQNNEQFF. CDR3 sequence (DNA): TGTGCCACCAGCAGAGATCTAGGACAGAACAATGAGCAGTTCTTC. The chain has TRBV15 and TRBJ2-1, with D maybe TRBD1 (6 bases). The germline V gene encodes CDR1 LNHNV and CDR2 YYDKDF (reference sequence). V was pared by 0 bases and J by 5 bases, with 11 bases between. There are 15 residues in the CDR3.